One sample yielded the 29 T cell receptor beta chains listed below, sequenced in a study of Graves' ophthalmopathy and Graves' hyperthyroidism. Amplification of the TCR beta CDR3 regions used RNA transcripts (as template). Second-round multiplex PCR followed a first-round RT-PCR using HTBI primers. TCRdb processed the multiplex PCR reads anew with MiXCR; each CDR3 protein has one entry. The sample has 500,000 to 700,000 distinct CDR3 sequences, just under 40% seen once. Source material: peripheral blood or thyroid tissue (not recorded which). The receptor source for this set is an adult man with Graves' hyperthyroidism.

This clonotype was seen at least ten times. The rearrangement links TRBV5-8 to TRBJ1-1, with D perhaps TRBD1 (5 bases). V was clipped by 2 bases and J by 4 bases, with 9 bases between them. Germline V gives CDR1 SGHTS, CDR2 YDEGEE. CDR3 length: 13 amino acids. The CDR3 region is CASSFRGITEAFF. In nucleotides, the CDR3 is TGTGCCAGCAGCTTTCGGGGGATCACTGAAGCTTTCTTT.

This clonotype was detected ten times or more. As DNA, the CDR3 is TGCAGTGCCGAGGCTGGACTCCCACGATCACCCCTCCACTTT. This encodes CSAEAGLPRSPLHF. The chain couples TRBV20-1 to TRBJ1-6; D not resolved. This CDR3 comprises 14 residues. The V end was cut by 6 bases, the J end by 10 bases, with 19 bases between. CDR1 DFQATT and CDR2 SNEGSKA come from the germline V gene (reference sequence).

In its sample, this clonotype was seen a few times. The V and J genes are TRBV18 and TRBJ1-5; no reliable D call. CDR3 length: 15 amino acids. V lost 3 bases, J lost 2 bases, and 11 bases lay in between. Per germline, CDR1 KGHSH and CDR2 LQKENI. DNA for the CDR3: TGTGCCAGCTCACCTTCACAAGTAGGCAATCAGCCCCAGCATTTT. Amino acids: CASSPSQVGNQPQHF.

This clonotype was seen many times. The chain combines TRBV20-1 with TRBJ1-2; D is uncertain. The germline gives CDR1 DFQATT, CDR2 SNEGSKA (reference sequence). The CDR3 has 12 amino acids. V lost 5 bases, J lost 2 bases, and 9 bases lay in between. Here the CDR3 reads CSAREDNYGYTF. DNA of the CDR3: TGCAGTGCTCGGGAAGACAACTATGGCTACACCTTC.

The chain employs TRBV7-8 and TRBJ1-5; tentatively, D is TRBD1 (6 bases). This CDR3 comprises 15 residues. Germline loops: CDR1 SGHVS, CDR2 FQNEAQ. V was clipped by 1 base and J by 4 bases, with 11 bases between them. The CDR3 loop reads CASSLGTAQNQPQHF. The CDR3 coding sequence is TGTGCCAGCAGCTTAGGGACAGCACAAAATCAGCCCCAGCATTTT.

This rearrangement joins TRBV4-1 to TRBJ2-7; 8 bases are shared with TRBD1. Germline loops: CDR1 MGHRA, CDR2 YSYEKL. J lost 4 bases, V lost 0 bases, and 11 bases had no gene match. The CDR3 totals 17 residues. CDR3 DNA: TGCGCCAGCAGCCAAGAGAGGGCGACAGGGGTAGGATACGAGCAGTACTTC. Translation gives CASSQERATGVGYEQYF.

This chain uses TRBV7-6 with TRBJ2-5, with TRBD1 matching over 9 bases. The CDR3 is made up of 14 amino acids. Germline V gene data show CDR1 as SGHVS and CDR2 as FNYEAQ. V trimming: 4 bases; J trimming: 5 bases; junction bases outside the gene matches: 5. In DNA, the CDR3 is TGTGCCAGCAGCTGGACAGGGGACTGGGAGACCCAGTACTTC. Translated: CASSWTGDWETQYF.

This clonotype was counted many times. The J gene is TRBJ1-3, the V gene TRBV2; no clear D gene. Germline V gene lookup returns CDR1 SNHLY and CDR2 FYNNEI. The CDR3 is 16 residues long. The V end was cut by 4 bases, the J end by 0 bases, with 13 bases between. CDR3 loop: CASSVGRANSGNTIYF. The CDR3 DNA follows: TGTGCCAGCAGTGTCGGGAGGGCCAACTCTGGAAACACCATATATTTT.

The CDR3 DNA reads as TGCAGCGTTGATCGGGGGTTTACGCTGTTTTTT. This sequence encodes CSVDRGFTLFF. V gene TRBV29-1 combines with J gene TRBJ1-4; D may be TRBD1 (5 bases). The germline V and J ends were trimmed by 3 bases and 14 bases, with 13 bases remaining between them. Germline CDR1 and CDR2: SQVTM and ANQGSEA. There are 11 residues in the CDR3.

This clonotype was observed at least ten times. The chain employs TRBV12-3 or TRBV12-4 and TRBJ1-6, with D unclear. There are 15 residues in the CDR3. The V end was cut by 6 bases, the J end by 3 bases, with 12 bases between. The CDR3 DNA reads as TGTGCCAGCAGCGGACGGAACCTCTATAATTCACCCCTCCACTTT. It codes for CASSGRNLYNSPLHF.

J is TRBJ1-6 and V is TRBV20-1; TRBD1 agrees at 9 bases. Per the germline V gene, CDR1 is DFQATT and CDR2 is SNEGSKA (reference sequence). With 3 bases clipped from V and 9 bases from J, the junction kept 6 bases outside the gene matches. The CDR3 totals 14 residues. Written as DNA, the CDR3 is TGCAGTGCTAGGGACGGGACAGGGAGTTCACCCCTCCACTTT. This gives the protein CSARDGTGSSPLHF.

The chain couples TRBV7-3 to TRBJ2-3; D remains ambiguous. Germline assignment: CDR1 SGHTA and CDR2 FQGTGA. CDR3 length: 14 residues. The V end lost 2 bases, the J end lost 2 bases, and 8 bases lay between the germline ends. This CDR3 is CASSLVGITDTQYF. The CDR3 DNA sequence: TGTGCCAGCAGCTTAGTGGGGATCACAGATACGCAGTATTTT.

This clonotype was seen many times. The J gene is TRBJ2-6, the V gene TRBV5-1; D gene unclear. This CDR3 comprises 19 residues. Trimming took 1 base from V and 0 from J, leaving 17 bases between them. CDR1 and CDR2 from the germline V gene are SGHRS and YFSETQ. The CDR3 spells CASSLSWSEPISGANVLTF. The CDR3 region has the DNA TGCGCCAGCAGCTTGAGCTGGAGCGAACCGATCTCTGGGGCCAACGTCCTGACTTTC.

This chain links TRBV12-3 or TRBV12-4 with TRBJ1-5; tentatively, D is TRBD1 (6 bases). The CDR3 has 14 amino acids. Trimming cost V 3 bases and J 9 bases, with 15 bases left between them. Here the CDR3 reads CASSFVGGSGPQHF. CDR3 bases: TGTGCCAGCAGTTTTGTTGGGGGCAGTGGGCCCCAGCATTTT.

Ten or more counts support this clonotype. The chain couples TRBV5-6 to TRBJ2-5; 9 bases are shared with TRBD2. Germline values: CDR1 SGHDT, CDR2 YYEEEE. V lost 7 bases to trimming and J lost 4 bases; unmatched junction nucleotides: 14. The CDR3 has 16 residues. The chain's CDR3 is CASHNGGGLAVETQYF. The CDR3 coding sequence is TGTGCCAGCCACAATGGAGGGGGACTAGCCGTAGAGACCCAGTACTTC. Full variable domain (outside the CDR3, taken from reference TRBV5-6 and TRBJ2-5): DAGVTQSPTHLIKTRGQQVTLRCSPKSGHDTVSWYQQALGQGPQFIFQYYEEEERQRGNFPDRFSGHQFPNYSSELNVNALLLGDSALYLCASHNGGGLAVETQYFGPGTRLLVL.

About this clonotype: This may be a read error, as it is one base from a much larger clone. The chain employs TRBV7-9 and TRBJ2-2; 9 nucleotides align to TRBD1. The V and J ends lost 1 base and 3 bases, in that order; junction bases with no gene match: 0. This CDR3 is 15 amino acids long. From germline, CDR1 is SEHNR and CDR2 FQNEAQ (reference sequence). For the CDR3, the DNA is TGTGCCAGCAGCTTAGGGACAGGGGACACCGGGGAGCTGTTTTTT. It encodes CASSLGTGDTGELFF. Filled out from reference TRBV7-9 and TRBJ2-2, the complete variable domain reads DTGVSQNPRHKITKRGQNVTFRCDPISEHNRLYWYRQTLGQGPEFLTYFQNEAQLEKSRLLSDRFSAERPKGSFSTLEIQRTEQGDSAMYLCASSLGTGDTGELFFGEGSRLTVL.

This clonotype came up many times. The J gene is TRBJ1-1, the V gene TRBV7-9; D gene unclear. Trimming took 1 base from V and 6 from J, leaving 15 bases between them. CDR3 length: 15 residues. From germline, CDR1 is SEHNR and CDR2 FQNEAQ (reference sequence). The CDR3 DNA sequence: TGTGCCAGCAGCTTAGAAGGAAGGGTACCCTCTGAAGCTTTCTTT. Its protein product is CASSLEGRVPSEAFF.

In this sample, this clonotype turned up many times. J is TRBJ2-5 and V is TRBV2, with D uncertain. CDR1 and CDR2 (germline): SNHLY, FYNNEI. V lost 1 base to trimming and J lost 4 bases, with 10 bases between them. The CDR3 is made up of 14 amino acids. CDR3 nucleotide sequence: TGTGCCAGCAGTGAAGTCGGCCCGGGAGAGACCCAGTACTTC. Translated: CASSEVGPGETQYF.

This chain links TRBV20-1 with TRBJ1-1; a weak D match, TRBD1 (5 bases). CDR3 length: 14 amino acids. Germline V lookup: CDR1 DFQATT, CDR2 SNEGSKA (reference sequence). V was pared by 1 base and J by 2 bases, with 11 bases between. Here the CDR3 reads CSARGGFGNTEAFF. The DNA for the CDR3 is TGCAGTGCTAGAGGGGGGTTTGGCAACACTGAAGCTTTCTTT.

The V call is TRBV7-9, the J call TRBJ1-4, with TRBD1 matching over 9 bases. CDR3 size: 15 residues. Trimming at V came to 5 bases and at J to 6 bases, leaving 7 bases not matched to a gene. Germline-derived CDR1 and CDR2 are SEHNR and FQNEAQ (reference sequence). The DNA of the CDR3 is TGTGCCAGCAGCGATTCCGGGACAGGGCATGAAAAACTGTTTTTT. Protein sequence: CASSDSGTGHEKLFF.

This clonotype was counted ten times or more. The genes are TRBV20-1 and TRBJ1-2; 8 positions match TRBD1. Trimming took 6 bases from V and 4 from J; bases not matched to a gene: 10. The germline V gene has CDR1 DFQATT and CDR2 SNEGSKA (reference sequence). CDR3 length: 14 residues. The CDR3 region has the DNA TGCAGTGCGCCGGACAGGGCTATCACCTATGGCTACACCTTC. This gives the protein CSAPDRAITYGYTF.

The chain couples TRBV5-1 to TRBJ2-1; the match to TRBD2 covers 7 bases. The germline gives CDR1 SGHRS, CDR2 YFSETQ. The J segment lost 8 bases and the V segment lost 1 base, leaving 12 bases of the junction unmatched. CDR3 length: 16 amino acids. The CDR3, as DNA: TGCGCCAGCAGCTTGATAGGGCGGGAGTTTCGAGATGAGCAGTTCTTC. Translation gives CASSLIGREFRDEQFF.

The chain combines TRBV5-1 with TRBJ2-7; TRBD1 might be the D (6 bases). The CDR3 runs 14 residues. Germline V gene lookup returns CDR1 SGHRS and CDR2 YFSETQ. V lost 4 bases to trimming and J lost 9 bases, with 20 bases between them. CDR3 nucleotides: TGCGCCAGCAGCCAGGGGAAGGCGACAGATACGCAGTACTTC. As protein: CASSQGKATDTQYF.

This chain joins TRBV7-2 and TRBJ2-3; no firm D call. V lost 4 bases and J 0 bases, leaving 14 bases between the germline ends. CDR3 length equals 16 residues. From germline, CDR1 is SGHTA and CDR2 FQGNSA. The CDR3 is CASSSYYFTSTDTQYF. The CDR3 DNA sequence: TGTGCCAGCAGCTCGTACTACTTCACTAGCACAGATACGCAGTATTTT.

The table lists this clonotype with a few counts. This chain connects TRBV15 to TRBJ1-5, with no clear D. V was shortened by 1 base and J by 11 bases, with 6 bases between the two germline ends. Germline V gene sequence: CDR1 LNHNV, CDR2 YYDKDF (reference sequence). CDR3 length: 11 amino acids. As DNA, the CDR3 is TGTGCCACCAGCAGAGGGGAGACCCAGCATTTT. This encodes CATSRGETQHF.

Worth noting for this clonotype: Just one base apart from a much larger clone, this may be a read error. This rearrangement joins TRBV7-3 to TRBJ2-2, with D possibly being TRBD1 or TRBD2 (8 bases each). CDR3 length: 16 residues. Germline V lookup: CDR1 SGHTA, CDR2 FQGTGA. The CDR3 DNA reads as TGCGCCGGCAGCTTTAGCGGGACAGGATACACCGGGGAGCTGTTTTTT. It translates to CAGSFSGTGYTGELFF.

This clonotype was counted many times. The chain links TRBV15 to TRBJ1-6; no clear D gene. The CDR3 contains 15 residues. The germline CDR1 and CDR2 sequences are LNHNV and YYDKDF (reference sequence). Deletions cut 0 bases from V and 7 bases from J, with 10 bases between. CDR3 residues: CATSRDQGGNSPLHF. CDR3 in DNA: TGTGCCACCAGCAGAGACCAAGGAGGGAATTCACCCCTCCACTTT.

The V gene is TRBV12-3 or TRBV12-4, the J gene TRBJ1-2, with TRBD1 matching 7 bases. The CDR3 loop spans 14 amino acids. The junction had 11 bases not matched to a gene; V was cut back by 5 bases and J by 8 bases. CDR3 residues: CASSHSGQGVGYTF. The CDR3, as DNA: TGTGCCAGCAGTCACAGCGGGCAGGGGGTCGGCTACACCTTC.

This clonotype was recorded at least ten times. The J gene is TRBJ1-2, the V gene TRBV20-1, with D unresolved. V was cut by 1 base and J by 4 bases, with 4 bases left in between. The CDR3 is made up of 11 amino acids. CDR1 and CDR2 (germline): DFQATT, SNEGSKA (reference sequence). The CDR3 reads CSARVTYGYTF. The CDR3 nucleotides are TGCAGTGCTAGAGTCACCTATGGCTACACCTTC.